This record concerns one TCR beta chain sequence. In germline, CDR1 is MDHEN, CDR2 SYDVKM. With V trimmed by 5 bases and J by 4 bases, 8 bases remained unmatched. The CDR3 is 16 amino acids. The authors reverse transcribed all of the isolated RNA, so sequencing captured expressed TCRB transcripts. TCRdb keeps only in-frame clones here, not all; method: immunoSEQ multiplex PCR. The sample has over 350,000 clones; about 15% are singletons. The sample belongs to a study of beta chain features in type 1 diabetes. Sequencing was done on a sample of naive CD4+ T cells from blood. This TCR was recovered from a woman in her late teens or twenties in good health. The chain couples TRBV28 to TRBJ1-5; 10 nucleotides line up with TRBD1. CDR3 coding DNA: TGTGCCAGCAGTAACCGGGACAGGGGTTCAAATCAGCCCCAGCATTTT. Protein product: CASSNRDRGSNQPQHF.